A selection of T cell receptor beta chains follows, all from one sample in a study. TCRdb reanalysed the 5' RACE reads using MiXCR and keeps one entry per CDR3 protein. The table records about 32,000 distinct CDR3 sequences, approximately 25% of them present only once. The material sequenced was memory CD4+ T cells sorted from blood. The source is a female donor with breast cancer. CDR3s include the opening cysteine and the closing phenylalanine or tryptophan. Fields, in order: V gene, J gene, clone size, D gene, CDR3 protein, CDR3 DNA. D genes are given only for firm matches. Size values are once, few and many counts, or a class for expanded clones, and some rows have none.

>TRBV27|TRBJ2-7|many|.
CASSLSGSYEQYF
TGTGCCAGCAGTTTATCGGGCTCCTACGAGCAGTACTTC
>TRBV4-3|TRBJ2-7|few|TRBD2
CASSRSGRGSYEQYF
TGCGCCAGCAGCCGGAGCGGGAGGGGGTCCTACGAGCAGTACTTC
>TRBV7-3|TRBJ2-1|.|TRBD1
CASSSTSEPGQPYNEQFF
TGTGCCAGCAGCTCCACCTCGGAGCCGGGACAGCCCTACAATGAGCAGTTCTTC
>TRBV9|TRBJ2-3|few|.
CASSPNTDTQYF
TGTGCCAGCAGCCCCAACACAGATACGCAGTATTTT
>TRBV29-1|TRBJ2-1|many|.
CSVGLGGQGSYNEQFF
TGCAGCGTTGGGTTAGGAGGTCAGGGAAGCTACAATGAGCAGTTCTTC
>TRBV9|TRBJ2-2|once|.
CASSVATRGRDTGELFF
TGTGCCAGCAGCGTAGCTACACGGGGGAGAGACACCGGGGAGCTGTTTTTT
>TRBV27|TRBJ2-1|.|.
CASSSHNEQFF
TGTGCCAGCAGTTCCCACAATGAGCAGTTCTTC
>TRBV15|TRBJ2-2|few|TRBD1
CATSRENRGLYTGELFF
TGTGCCACCAGCAGAGAGAATAGGGGGCTCTACACCGGGGAGCTGTTTTTT
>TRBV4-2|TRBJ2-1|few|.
CASSQNNEQFF
TGTGCCAGCAGCCAGAACAATGAGCAGTTCTTC
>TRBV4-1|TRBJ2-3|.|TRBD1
CASSQRYRGETDTQYF
TGCGCCAGCAGCCAACGCTACAGGGGAGAGACAGATACGCAGTATTTT
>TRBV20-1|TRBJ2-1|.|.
CSARDDRYDEQFF
TGCAGTGCTAGAGATGACAGGTACGATGAGCAGTTCTTC